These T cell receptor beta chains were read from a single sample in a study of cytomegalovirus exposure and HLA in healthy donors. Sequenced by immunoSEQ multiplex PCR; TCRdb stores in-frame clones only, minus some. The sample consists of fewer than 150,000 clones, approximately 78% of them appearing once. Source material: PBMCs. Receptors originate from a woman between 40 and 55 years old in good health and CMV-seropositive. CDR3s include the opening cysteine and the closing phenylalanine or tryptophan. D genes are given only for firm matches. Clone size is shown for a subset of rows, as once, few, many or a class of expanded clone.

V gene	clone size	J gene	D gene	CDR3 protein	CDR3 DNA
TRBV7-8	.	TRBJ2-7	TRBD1	CASSGRTGENEQYF	TGTGCCAGCAGTGGCCGGACAGGGGAGAACGAGCAGTACTTC
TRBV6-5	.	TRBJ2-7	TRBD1	CASSLGQGEQYF	TGTGCCAGCAGCCTTGGACAGGGCGAGCAGTACTTC
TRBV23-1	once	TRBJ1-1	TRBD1	CASSHWTGRSTEAFF	TGCGCCAGCAGTCACTGGACAGGGAGGTCCACTGAAGCTTTCTTT
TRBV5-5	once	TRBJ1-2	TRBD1	CASSLVHLFQTGLYGYTF	TGTGCCAGCAGCTTGGTCCACCTCTTCCAGACAGGGCTGTATGGCTACACCTTC
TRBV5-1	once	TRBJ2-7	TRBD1	CASNGQGANEQYF	TGCGCCAGCAATGGACAGGGGGCTAACGAGCAGTACTTC
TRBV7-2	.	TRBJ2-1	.	CASSLMAGVYNEQFF	TGTGCCAGCAGCTTAATGGCAGGGGTCTACAATGAGCAGTTCTTC
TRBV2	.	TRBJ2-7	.	CASSNRGSRYYEQYF	TGTGCCAGCTCGAATCGAGGCAGCCGATACTACGAGCAGTACTTC
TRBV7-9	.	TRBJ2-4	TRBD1	CASRDSKNIQYF	TGTGCCAGCCGGGACAGCAAAAACATTCAGTACTTC
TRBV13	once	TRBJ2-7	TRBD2	CASSLTPTSGRAGGNEQYF	TGTGCCAGCAGCTTAACCCCGACTAGCGGGAGGGCCGGCGGGAACGAGCAGTACTTC
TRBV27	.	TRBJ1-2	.	CASSFLTGNGYTF	TGTGCCAGCAGTTTCCTAACAGGGAATGGCTACACCTTC
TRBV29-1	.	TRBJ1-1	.	CSVVGVGAGNTEAFF	TGCAGCGTTGTGGGGGTGGGGGCTGGGAACACTGAAGCTTTCTTT
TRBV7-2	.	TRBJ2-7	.	CASRGSPIPDYEQYF	TGTGCCAGCAGAGGTAGCCCCATTCCAGATTACGAGCAGTACTTC
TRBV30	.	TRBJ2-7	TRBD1	CAWRLRSGTVYF	TGTGCCTGGAGGCTCAGATCCGGGACAGTATACTTC
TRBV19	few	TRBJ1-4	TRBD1	CASRVFQGGKLFF	TGTGCCAGTCGCGTCTTCCAGGGGGGAAAACTGTTTTTT
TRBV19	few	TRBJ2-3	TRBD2	CASSIGSSGSHTQYF	TGTGCCAGTAGTATAGGGTCTAGCGGGAGCCATACGCAGTATTTT
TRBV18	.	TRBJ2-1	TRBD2	CASSQPGLAGVDHNEQFF	TGTGCCAGCTCACAACCGGGACTAGCGGGAGTAGACCACAATGAGCAGTTCTTC
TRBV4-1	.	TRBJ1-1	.	CASSQEGGNTEAFF	TGCGCCAGCAGCCAAGAGGGGGGGAACACTGAGGCTTTCTTT
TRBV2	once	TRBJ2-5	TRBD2	CASSANSGRRETQYF	TGTGCCAGCAGTGCTAATAGCGGGAGAAGAGAGACCCAGTACTTC
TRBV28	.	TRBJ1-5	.	CASSFLGGSNQPQHF	TGTGCCAGCAGTTTTCTGGGGGGGAGCAATCAGCCCCAGCATTTT
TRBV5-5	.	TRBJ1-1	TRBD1	CASSWTGGTEAFF	TGTGCCAGCAGCTGGACAGGGGGTACTGAAGCTTTCTTT
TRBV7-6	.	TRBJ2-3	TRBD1	CASSPDRATDTQYF	TGTGCCAGCAGCCCAGACAGGGCCACAGATACGCAGTATTTT
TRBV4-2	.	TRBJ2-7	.	CASSQVGGSDEQYF	TGTGCCAGCAGCCAAGTTGGCGGGTCGGACGAGCAGTACTTC
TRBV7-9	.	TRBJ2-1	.	CSSRNQGGSLGYNEQFF	TGTTCCAGCAGGAATCAGGGGGGCTCACTGGGCTACAATGAGCAGTTCTTC
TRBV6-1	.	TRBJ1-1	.	CASSSLIGAEAFF	TGTGCCAGCAGTTCCTTAATAGGGGCTGAAGCTTTCTTT
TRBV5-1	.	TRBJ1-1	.	CASSVRTGSDSEAFF	TGCGCCAGCAGCGTAAGAACAGGGAGCGATTCTGAAGCTTTCTTT
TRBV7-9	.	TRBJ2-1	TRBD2	CSSSRGVAGPTDEQFF	TGTTCCAGCAGCCGAGGGGTAGCGGGCCCTACGGATGAGCAGTTCTTC
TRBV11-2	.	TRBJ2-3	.	CASSLVFLSTDTQYF	TGTGCCAGCAGCTTAGTTTTCTTGAGCACAGATACGCAGTATTTT
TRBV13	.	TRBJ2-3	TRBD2	CASSPGPSGEGGTQYF	TGTGCCAGCAGCCCGGGGCCTAGCGGGGAGGGAGGTACGCAGTATTTT
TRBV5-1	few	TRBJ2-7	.	CASSLVGGSDEQYF	TGCGCCAGCAGCTTGGTAGGGGGTTCGGACGAGCAGTACTTC
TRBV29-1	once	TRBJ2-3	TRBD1	CSGGQGNTDTQYF	TGCAGCGGGGGACAGGGAAACACAGATACGCAGTATTTT
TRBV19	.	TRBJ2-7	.	CASRERAPNEQYF	TGTGCCAGTAGGGAGCGGGCCCCGAACGAGCAGTACTTC
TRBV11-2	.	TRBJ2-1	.	CASSLVYPRADSNEQFF	TGTGCCAGCAGCTTAGTCTACCCCAGAGCGGATTCCAATGAGCAGTTCTTC